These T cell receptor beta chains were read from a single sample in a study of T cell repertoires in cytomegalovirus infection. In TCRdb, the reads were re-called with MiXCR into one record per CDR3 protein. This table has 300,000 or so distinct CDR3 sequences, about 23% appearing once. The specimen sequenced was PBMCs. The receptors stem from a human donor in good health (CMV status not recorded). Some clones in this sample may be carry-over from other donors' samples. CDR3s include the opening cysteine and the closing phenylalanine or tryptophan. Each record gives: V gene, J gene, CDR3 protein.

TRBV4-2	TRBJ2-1	CASSQDTGTGRNEQFF
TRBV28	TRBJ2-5	CASSFPPQKETQYF
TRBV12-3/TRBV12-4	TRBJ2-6	CACLSGGSGANVLTF
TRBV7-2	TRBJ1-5	CASSRGAGVGQPQHF
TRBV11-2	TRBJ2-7	CASSLRLGNREQYF
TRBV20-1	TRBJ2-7	CRPRGDYEQYF
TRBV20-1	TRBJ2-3	CSAPGLAGGGGTQYF
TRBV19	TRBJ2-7	CASSAPLEGSEQYF
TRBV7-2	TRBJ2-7	CASSWADRGEQYF
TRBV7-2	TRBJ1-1	CASSLELWAGETEAFF
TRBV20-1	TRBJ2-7	CSARELAVSYEQYF
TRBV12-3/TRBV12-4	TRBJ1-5	CASSLSQGGGPQHF
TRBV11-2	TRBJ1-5	CASSLVPVYSNQPQHF
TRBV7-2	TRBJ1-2	CASSLGTGDGYTF
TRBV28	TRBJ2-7	CASMWSGGAYEQYF
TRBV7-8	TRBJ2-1	CASSRGGGGGSNEQFF
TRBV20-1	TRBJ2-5	CSARDRGGIETQYF
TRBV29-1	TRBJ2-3	CSVEGGLAGADTQYF
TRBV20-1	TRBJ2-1	CSGGGRSGNEQFF
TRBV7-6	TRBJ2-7	CASSLGTGSRGLEQYF
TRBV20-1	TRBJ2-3	CSAKTSLSPDTQYF
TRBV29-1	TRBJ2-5	CSVEELEETQYF
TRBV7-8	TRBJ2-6	CASSARDGYSGANVLTF
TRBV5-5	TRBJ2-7	CASSLVGPVQGAHEQYF
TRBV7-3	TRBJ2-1	CASSLTPPSGGANEQFF
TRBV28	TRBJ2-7	CASHTFRGHYSYEQYF
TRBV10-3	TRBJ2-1	CAISVSTSSSYNEQFF
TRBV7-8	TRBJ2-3	CASSLAWRRDADTQYF
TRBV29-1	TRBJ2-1	CSVDASGTYNEQFF
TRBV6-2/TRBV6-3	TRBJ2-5	CASSLDREETQYF
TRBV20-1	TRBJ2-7	CSARETGTPRYEQYF